These T cell receptor beta chains were read from a single sample in a study of blood T cell repertoires in COVID-19. Libraries were prepared by immunoSEQ multiplex PCR; TCRdb keeps only in-frame clonotypes and omits some of them. This sample yields roughly 49,000 clones, of which around 68% are seen a single time; around 9.4% belongs to the top ten. The sequenced sample was peripheral blood. The receptors were sampled from a woman in her 70s with acute or convalescent COVID-19. CDR3s include the opening cysteine and the closing phenylalanine or tryptophan. Each record gives: J gene, clone size, V gene, D gene, CDR3 DNA, CDR3 protein. The D gene is left open where the match is weak. Part of the rows lack a size; the others show once, few, many or a class for expanded clones.

>TRBJ2-1|.|TRBV7-9|TRBD1
TGTGCCAGCAGCCCCCGGACAGGGGGGAACAATGAGCAGTTCTTC
CASSPRTGGNNEQFF
>TRBJ1-5|.|TRBV9|.
TGTGCCAGCAGCGTAGCAGGGGAAAATCAGCCCCAGCATTTT
CASSVAGENQPQHF
>TRBJ2-5|.|TRBV19|.
TGTGCCAGTAGTAAGTCGGTTGGAGAGACCCAGTACTTC
CASSKSVGETQYF
>TRBJ2-5|.|TRBV24-1|.
TGTGCCACCAGTGAGGCCGGCGGGGAGACCCAGTACTTC
CATSEAGGETQYF
>TRBJ1-1|.|TRBV6-1|.
TGTGCCAGCAGTGAGTCGGGTTATGACACTGAAGCTTTCTTT
CASSESGYDTEAFF
>TRBJ2-7|once|TRBV4-1|TRBD2
TGCGCCAGCAGCCAAGCGGGACTAGATAAGTCCTACGAGCAGTACTTC
CASSQAGLDKSYEQYF
>TRBJ2-1|once|TRBV28|TRBD2
TGTGCCAGCAGTTTGGTTTTCCTCGAGACTAGCGGAAACAATGAGCAGTTCTTC
CASSLVFLETSGNNEQFF
>TRBJ2-5|few|TRBV30|.
TGTGCCTGGAGTTACGGGGGAGGAGAGACCCAGTACTTC
CAWSYGGGETQYF
>TRBJ1-1|few|TRBV10-1|.
TGCGCCAGCAGTGACAAGAACACTGAAGCTTTCTTT
CASSDKNTEAFF
>TRBJ2-5|.|TRBV2|.
TGTGCCAGCAGTGGGTCCTCCCGGGAGACCCAGTACTTC
CASSGSSRETQYF
>TRBJ1-2|.|TRBV7-8|.
TGTGCCAGCAGCTTAAACACCAACTATGGCTACACCTTC
CASSLNTNYGYTF
>TRBJ2-1|.|TRBV6-2/TRBV6-3|.
TGTGCCAGCAGTTTAACCGAGGAGCAGTTCTTC
CASSLTEEQFF
>TRBJ2-1|.|TRBV19|TRBD1
TGTGCCAGTAGCCCGACAGGGAATGAGCAGTTCTTC
CASSPTGNEQFF
>TRBJ1-2|.|TRBV19|TRBD1
TGTGCCAGATACCCCCCTTCTGCAGGGGGCGTTATATATGGCTACACCTTC
CARYPPSAGGVIYGYTF
>TRBJ2-1|.|TRBV24-1|TRBD2
TGTGCCACTGGACTAGCGGGAGGGCGAGACAATGAGCAGTTCTTC
CATGLAGGRDNEQFF
>TRBJ2-7|.|TRBV6-2/TRBV6-3|TRBD1
TGTGCCAGCAGCGGGACAGGGTCAAGCTCCTACGAGCAGTACTTC
CASSGTGSSSYEQYF
>TRBJ2-3|.|TRBV7-9|TRBD1
TGTGCCAGCAGCTTAGACGGGACAGGGGGTACAGATACGCAGTATTTT
CASSLDGTGGTDTQYF
>TRBJ2-1|.|TRBV12-3/TRBV12-4|.
TGTGCCAGCAGGGTCGACTGGAGTGAGCAGTTCTTC
CASRVDWSEQFF
>TRBJ2-7|.|TRBV6-5|TRBD1
TGTGCCAGCAGCAAGACAGGGATACTCTCCTACGAGCAGTACTTC
CASSKTGILSYEQYF
>TRBJ2-5|.|TRBV7-9|TRBD2
TGTGCCAGCAGCTTATCCGGGAGGGACAAGACCCAGTACTTC
CASSLSGRDKTQYF
>TRBJ2-3|.|TRBV28|.
TGTGCCAGCAGTTCCTCGGGACACGCGGGCACAGATACGCAGTATTTT
CASSSSGHAGTDTQYF
>TRBJ2-1|.|TRBV5-4|TRBD1
TGTGCCAGCAGGGAATGGGACAGCAACAATGAGCAGTTCTTC
CASREWDSNNEQFF
>TRBJ1-1|.|TRBV12-3/TRBV12-4|.
TGTGCCAGCAGTTTGCAGAGGGAGACTGAAGCTTTCTTT
CASSLQRETEAFF
>TRBJ2-3|.|TRBV10-3|TRBD1
TGTGCCATCAGGGGACAGGACAGGGGATTTGCAGATACGCAGTATTTT
CAIRGQDRGFADTQYF
>TRBJ1-2|.|TRBV28|.
TGTGCCAGCAGTTTAGCCAGCACACAGTTCTATGGCTACACCTTC
CASSLASTQFYGYTF
>TRBJ1-3|.|TRBV5-1|.
TGCGCCAGCAGCCAAGGAGGAGGGAGTGGAAACACCATATATTTT
CASSQGGGSGNTIYF
>TRBJ2-3|.|TRBV29-1|TRBD2
TGCAGCGCGTCCGGGACTAGCGGGAGACCAGATACGCAGTATTTT
CSASGTSGRPDTQYF
>TRBJ2-4|.|TRBV6-5|TRBD1
TGTGCCAGCAGCCGCGGGACAGGGTACGAAAACATTCAGTACTTC
CASSRGTGYENIQYF
>TRBJ2-3|.|TRBV28|TRBD2
TGTGCCAGCAGTTTCCGTCCTAGCGGTAGCACAGATACGCAGTATTTT
CASSFRPSGSTDTQYF
>TRBJ2-7|.|TRBV5-4|TRBD1
TGTGCCAGCAGCTTAGGTGGGACAGGGATCTACGAGCAGTACTTC
CASSLGGTGIYEQYF
>TRBJ2-7|.|TRBV4-1|.
TGCGCCAGCAGCCTAGCGGGACAGGGACACTACGAGCAGTACTTC
CASSLAGQGHYEQYF
>TRBJ2-5|.|TRBV15|.
TGTGCCACCAGCAGAGATAGGCCGGGAATTCAAGAGACCCAGTACTTC
CATSRDRPGIQETQYF
>TRBJ1-1|.|TRBV5-1|TRBD1
TGCGCCAGCAGCTCCTTCTCTCAGGGGGTCACTGAAGCTTTCTTT
CASSSFSQGVTEAFF
>TRBJ1-2|.|TRBV2|.
TGTGCCAGCCCTCCCCCCATAGCTAACTATGGCTACACCTTC
CASPPPIANYGYTF
>TRBJ2-1|.|TRBV9|TRBD2
TGTGCCAGCAGCCCAGGACTAGGTTCTGAGTTCTTC
CASSPGLGSEFF
>TRBJ1-5|few|TRBV6-5|TRBD1
TGTGCCAGCAGCGTCGGGACAGGGACTCAGCCCCAGCATTTT
CASSVGTGTQPQHF
>TRBJ2-1|.|TRBV19|TRBD2
TGTGCCAGTAGGACTAGCGGGGGCCCCACCTCCTACAATGAGCAGTTCTTC
CASRTSGGPTSYNEQFF
>TRBJ1-2|few|TRBV2|TRBD1
TGTGCCAGCAGTGGCCCGGGACAGGGGGCTGAAGGCTACACCTTC
CASSGPGQGAEGYTF
>TRBJ2-5|.|TRBV11-2|.
TGTGCCAGCAGCTTAGACAAACAAGAGACCCAGTACTTC
CASSLDKQETQYF
>TRBJ1-2|.|TRBV19|.
TGTGCCAGTAGCCGGGGTGACGTTGGCTACACCTTC
CASSRGDVGYTF
>TRBJ1-4|.|TRBV19|TRBD1
TGTGCCAGTAGAATAGACAGGGGTGAAGAAAAACTGTTTTTT
CASRIDRGEEKLFF
>TRBJ1-6|.|TRBV28|TRBD1
TGTGCCAGCAGCTCGGGACAGGGGGATAATTCACCCCTCCACTTT
CASSSGQGDNSPLHF
>TRBJ2-5|.|TRBV18|.
TGTGCCAGCTCACCAGACAGAAGAGAGACCCAGTACTTC
CASSPDRRETQYF
>TRBJ2-7|.|TRBV4-1|.
TGCGCCAGCAGCCAAGGAGGCGACTCACTCTACGAGCAGTACTTC
CASSQGGDSLYEQYF
>TRBJ2-1|.|TRBV28|.
TGTGCCAGCATGGGGCGTGGCGTCCGCGACTACAATGAGCAGTTCTTC
CASMGRGVRDYNEQFF
>TRBJ1-6|.|TRBV6-6|TRBD1
TGTGCCAGCAGCGGGACAGGGAATAATTCACCCCTCCACTTT
CASSGTGNNSPLHF
>TRBJ1-2|.|TRBV11-3|TRBD1
TGTGCCAGCAGCTTACGGGGTAATCGGGACAGGTTCTATGGCTACACCTTC
CASSLRGNRDRFYGYTF
>TRBJ2-1|few|TRBV6-6|TRBD2
TGTGCCAGCAGTTCGCGACTAGCGGTAGATGAGCAGTTCTTC
CASSSRLAVDEQFF